This TCR beta chain stems from a study of T-cell memory formation after mild COVID-19. Germline trimming cut 0 bases from V and 2 bases from J; bases unmatched to any gene: 4. The V gene's germline CDR1 is SGHRS and CDR2 YFSETQ. CDR3 size: 15 residues. A note on this clonotype: The antigen is not known.

Findings and limits, study-wide: Pre-infection memory carried some responding clones, suggesting that cross-reactive memory joined. CD4+ contracting clones were mainly CM and EM; CD8+ ones, EMRA.

5'RACE with constant-segment primers built TCRalpha and TCRbeta cDNA libraries with UMIs. TCRdb reanalysed the 5' RACE reads using MiXCR and keeps one entry per CDR3 protein. This table has about 310,000 distinct CDR3 sequences, roughly a fifth appearing once. This chain connects TRBV5-1 to TRBJ2-7; TRBD1 aligns across 8 bases. The sequence was collected from a man younger than 30 who had mild COVID-19 (a few samples of this study predate the infection). Cell type and time point are not known. Source material: PBMCs or a T cell subset sorted from them (not recorded which). DNA of the CDR3: TGCGCCAGCAGCTTGGCCGGGACAGGCGCCTACGAGCAGTACTTC. It codes for CASSLAGTGAYEQYF. Full variable domain (remainder filled in from reference TRBV5-1 and TRBJ2-7): KAGVTQTPRYLIKTRGQQVTLSCSPISGHRSVSWYQQTPGQGLQFLFEYFSETQRNKGNFPGRFSGRQFSNSRSEMNVSTLELGDSALYLCASSLAGTGAYEQYFGPGTRLTVT.